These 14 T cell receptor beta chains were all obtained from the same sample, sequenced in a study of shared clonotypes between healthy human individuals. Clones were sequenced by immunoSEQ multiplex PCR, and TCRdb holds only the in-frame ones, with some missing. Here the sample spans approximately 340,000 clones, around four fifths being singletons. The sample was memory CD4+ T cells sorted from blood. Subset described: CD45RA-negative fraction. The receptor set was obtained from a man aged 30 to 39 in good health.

The chain's CDR3 is CASSPRLGSTDTQYF. CDR3 nucleotide sequence: TGTGCCAGCAGCCCCCGACTAGGGAGCACAGATACGCAGTATTTT. This chain uses TRBV14 with TRBJ2-3; D might be TRBD2 (6 bases). The ends were cut back, 4 bases at V and 0 bases at J, with 11 bases in the middle. The V gene's germline CDR1 is SGHDN and CDR2 FVKESK. The CDR3 has 15 residues.

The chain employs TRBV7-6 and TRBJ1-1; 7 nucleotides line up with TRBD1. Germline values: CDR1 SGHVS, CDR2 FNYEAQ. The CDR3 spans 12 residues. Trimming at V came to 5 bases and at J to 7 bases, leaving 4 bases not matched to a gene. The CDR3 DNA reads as TGTGCCAGCAGCGCGAGGACAGGTGAAGCTTTCTTT. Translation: CASSARTGEAFF.

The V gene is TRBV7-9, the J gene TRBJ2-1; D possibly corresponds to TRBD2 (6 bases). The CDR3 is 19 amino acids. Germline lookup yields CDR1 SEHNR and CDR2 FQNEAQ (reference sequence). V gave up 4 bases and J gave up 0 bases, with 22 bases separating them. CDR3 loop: CASSSTMGGTSGSYNEQFF. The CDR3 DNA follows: TGTGCCAGCAGCTCGACGATGGGCGGGACTTCCGGCTCCTACAATGAGCAGTTCTTC.

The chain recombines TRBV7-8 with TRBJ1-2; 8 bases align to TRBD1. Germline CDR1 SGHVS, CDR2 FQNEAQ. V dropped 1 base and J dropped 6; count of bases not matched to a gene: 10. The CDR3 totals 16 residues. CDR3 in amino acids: CASSLVGGQGHDGYTF. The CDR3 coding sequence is TGTGCCAGCAGCTTAGTTGGAGGACAGGGTCATGATGGCTACACCTTC.

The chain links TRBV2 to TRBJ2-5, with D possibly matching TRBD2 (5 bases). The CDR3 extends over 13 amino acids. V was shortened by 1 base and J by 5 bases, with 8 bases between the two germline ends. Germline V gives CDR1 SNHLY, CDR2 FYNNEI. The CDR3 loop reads CASSEGRGETQYF. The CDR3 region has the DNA TGTGCCAGCAGTGAAGGACGAGGGGAGACCCAGTACTTC.

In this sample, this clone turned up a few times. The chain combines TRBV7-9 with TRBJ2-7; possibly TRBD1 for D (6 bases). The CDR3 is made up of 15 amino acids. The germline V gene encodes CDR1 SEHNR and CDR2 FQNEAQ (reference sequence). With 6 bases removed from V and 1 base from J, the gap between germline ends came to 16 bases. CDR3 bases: TGTGCCAGCAGTAAAGGACAGTATAATTCCTACGAGCAGTACTTC. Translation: CASSKGQYNSYEQYF. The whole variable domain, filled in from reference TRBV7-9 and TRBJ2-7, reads DTGVSQNPRHKITKRGQNVTFRCDPISEHNRLYWYRQTLGQGPEFLTYFQNEAQLEKSRLLSDRFSAERPKGSFSTLEIQRTEQGDSAMYLCASSKGQYNSYEQYFGPGTRLTVT.

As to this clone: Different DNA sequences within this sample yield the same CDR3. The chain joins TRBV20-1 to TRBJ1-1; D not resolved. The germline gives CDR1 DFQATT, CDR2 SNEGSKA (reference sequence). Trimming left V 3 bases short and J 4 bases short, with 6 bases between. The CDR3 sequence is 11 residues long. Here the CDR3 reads CSASPSTEAFF. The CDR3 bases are TGCAGTGCTAGTCCAAGCACTGAAGCTTTCTTT.

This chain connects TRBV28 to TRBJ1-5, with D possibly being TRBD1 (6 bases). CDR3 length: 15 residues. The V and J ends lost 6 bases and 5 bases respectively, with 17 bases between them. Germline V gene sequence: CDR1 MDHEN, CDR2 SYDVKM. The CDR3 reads CASRPQGKGDQPQHF. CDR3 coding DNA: TGTGCCAGCAGGCCGCAGGGGAAAGGGGATCAGCCCCAGCATTTT.

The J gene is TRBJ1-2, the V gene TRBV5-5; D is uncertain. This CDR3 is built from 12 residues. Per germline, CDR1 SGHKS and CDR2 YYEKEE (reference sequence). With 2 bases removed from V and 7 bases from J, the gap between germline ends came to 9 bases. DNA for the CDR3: TGTGCCAGCAGCTTCGTCGCTGGTGGCTACACCTTC. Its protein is CASSFVAGGYTF.

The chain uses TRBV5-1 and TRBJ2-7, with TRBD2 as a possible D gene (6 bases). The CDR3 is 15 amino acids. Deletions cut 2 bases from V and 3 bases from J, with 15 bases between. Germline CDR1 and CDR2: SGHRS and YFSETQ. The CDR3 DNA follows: TGCGCCAGCAGCTTCTTAGCGGCAGGGCGCTACGAGCAGTACTTC. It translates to CASSFLAAGRYEQYF.

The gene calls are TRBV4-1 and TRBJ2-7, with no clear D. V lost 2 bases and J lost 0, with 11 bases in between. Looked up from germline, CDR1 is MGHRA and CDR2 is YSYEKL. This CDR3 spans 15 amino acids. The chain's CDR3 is CASSQFQLNSYEQYF. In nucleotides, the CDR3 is TGCGCCAGCAGCCAATTCCAGCTTAACTCCTACGAGCAGTACTTC.

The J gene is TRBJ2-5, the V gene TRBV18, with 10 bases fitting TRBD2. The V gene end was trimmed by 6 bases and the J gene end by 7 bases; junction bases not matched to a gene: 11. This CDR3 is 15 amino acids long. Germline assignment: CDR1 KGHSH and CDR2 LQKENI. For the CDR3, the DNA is TGTGCCAGCTCGCTTCAGCGGGAGGGCCTGTCGACCCAGTACTTC. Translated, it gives CASSLQREGLSTQYF.

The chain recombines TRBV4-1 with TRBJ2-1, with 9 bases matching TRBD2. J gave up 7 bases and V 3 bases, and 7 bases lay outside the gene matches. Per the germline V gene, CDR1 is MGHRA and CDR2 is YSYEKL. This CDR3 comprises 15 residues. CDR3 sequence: CASSHPGLAGNEQFF. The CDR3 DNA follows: TGCGCCAGCAGCCACCCGGGACTAGCTGGGAATGAGCAGTTCTTC.

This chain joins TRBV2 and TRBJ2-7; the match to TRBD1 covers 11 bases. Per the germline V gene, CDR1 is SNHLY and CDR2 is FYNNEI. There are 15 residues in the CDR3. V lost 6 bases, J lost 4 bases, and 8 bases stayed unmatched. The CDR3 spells CASSVKGTGGYEQYF. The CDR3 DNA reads TGTGCCAGCAGCGTGAAGGGGACAGGGGGGTACGAGCAGTACTTC.